The 15 T cell receptor beta chains reported below all come from one sample, sequenced in a study of T cell clones after liver transplantation. The method was immunoSEQ multiplex PCR; TCRdb's version includes in-frame clones alone and lacks a portion of them. The top ten clones hold about 15% of a sample with tens of thousands of clones, around 75% of them seen once. The sequencing here drew on CD4+ T cells from blood, taken before liver transplant. The receptors come from a human donor who received a liver transplant.

This clone came up a few times. This chain uses TRBV21-1 with TRBJ2-7; TRBD1, the D gene given by the table, was not confirmed from the DNA. TRBV21-1 is a known pseudogene. This CDR3 spans 15 amino acids. CDR3 nucleotide sequence: TGTGCCAGCAGCAGTACACAGGGGGTACGCTACGGGCAGTACTTC. Translation: CASSSTQGVRYGQYF.

CDR3 in DNA: TGCAGCGCCCTACCACCGACGGGCACTGAAGCTTTCTTT. Its translation is CSALPPTGTEAFF. The chain links TRBV29-1 to TRBJ1-1; the D is unclear. CDR1 and CDR2 (germline): SQVTM, ANQGSEA. The V end lost 7 bases, the J end lost 4 bases, and 16 bases lay between the germline ends. There are 13 residues in the CDR3.

The rearrangement links TRBV7-2 to TRBJ2-7, with 7 nucleotides matching TRBD1. The CDR3 is 14 residues long. V dropped 5 bases and J dropped 2; count of bases not matched to a gene: 6. Germline CDR1 SGHTA, CDR2 FQGNSA. The DNA for the CDR3 is TGTGCCAGCAGCCCCCCTACAGGGGCCTACGAGCAGTACTTC. Amino acid sequence: CASSPPTGAYEQYF. Complete variable domain (other parts from reference TRBV7-2 and TRBJ2-7): GAGVSQSPSNKVTEKGKDVELRCDPISGHTALYWYRQSLGQGLEFLIYFQGNSAPDKSGLPSDRFSAERTGGSVSTLTIQRTQQEDSAVYLCASSPPTGAYEQYFGPGTRLTVT.

The chain combines TRBV19 with TRBJ2-5; the D gene is possibly TRBD2 (6 bases). V dropped 7 bases and J dropped 5 bases, with 14 bases sitting between them. The length of the CDR3 is 13 residues. Germline V lookup: CDR1 LNHDA, CDR2 SQIVND (reference sequence). The CDR3 loop is CASKEGSRETQYF. In DNA form, the CDR3 reads TGTGCCAGTAAGGAGGGGTCGAGGGAGACCCAGTACTTC.

This clone was detected a few times. This rearrangement joins TRBV19 to TRBJ1-5; 8 nucleotides align to TRBD1. This CDR3 contains 14 residues. Germline-derived CDR1 and CDR2 are LNHDA and SQIVND (reference sequence). Losses at the gene ends were 5 bases for V and 2 bases for J; bases not matched to a gene: 2. The CDR3 region is CASSDRGGNQPQHF. CDR3 nucleotides: TGTGCCAGTAGTGACAGGGGTGGCAATCAGCCCCAGCATTTT.

This chain joins TRBV27 and TRBJ1-4; TRBD1 might be the D (5 bases). CDR1 and CDR2 (germline): MNHEY, SMNVEV (reference sequence). This CDR3 contains 16 residues. V shed 4 bases and J shed 0 bases, with 12 bases lying between them. The CDR3 loop is CASSSGLPSTNEKLFF. The DNA for the CDR3 is TGTGCCAGCAGTTCGGGACTCCCTTCAACTAATGAAAAACTGTTTTTT. Using reference TRBV27 and TRBJ1-4 for the parts outside the CDR3, the full variable domain is EAQVTQNPRYLITVTGKKLTVTCSQNMNHEYMSWYRQDPGLGLRQIYYSMNVEVTDKGDVPEGYKVSRKEKRNFPLILESPSPNQTSLYFCASSSGLPSTNEKLFFGSGTQLSVL.

In this sample, this clone turned up a few times. This rearrangement joins TRBV7-2 to TRBJ2-3, with 7 bases matching TRBD1. The CDR3 sequence is 16 residues long. Germline V CDR1 and CDR2: SGHTA, FQGNSA. V lost 2 bases, J lost 10 bases, and 15 bases stayed unmatched. CDR3 amino acids: CASSLLSGQTLLPQYF. CDR3 in DNA: TGTGCCAGCAGCTTATTATCGGGACAGACCCTCCTGCCGCAGTATTTT. The whole variable domain, filled in from reference TRBV7-2 and TRBJ2-3, reads GAGVSQSPSNKVTEKGKDVELRCDPISGHTALYWYRQSLGQGLEFLIYFQGNSAPDKSGLPSDRFSAERTGGSVSTLTIQRTQQEDSAVYLCASSLLSGQTLLPQYFGPGTRLTVL.

J is TRBJ2-1 and V is TRBV4-2; D call uncertain. Germline CDR1 reads LGHNA; CDR2 reads YNFKEQ. Trimming removed 1 base at V and 4 bases at J, with 2 bases between. This CDR3 is 12 amino acids long. CDR3 loop: CASSQAYNEQFF. The CDR3 DNA reads TGTGCCAGCAGCCAAGCGTACAATGAGCAGTTCTTC.

The V and J genes are TRBV11-2 and TRBJ1-2; TRBD1 might be the D (6 bases). Germline-derived CDR1 and CDR2 are SGHAT and FQNNGV. The CDR3 totals 17 residues. The germline V and J ends were trimmed by 4 bases and 0 bases, with 18 bases remaining between them. CDR3 loop: CASSSTLTSGANYGYTF. As DNA, the CDR3 is TGTGCCAGCAGCTCCACCCTAACCTCAGGGGCTAACTATGGCTACACCTTC. Full variable domain (remainder filled in from reference TRBV11-2 and TRBJ1-2): EAGVAQSPRYKIIEKRQSVAFWCNPISGHATLYWYQQILGQGPKLLIQFQNNGVVDDSQLPKDRFSAERLKGVDSTLKIQPAKLEDSAVYLCASSSTLTSGANYGYTFGSGTRLTVV.

The chain carries TRBV30 and TRBJ1-5; D is unresolved. Per the germline V gene, CDR1 is GTSNPN and CDR2 is SVGIG (reference sequence). The length of the CDR3 is 16 residues. V gave up 2 bases and J gave up 0 bases, with 14 bases separating them. CDR3 sequence: CAWSRGYRLSNQPQHF. The CDR3 bases are TGTGCCTGGAGTCGAGGGTACCGGCTTAGCAATCAGCCCCAGCATTTT.

This clone was counted between two and nine times. The chain couples TRBV18 to TRBJ1-6; tentative D call: TRBD1 (5 bases). The CDR3 has 16 residues. Deletions cut 3 bases from V and 6 bases from J, with 15 bases between. Germline V gives CDR1 KGHSH, CDR2 LQKENI. This CDR3 is CASSPGNRRGNSPLHF. CDR3 nucleotide sequence: TGTGCCAGCTCACCTGGGAACAGGAGGGGTAATTCACCCCTCCACTTT. Variable domain in full (rest from reference TRBV18 and TRBJ1-6): NAGVMQNPRHLVRRRGQEARLRCSPMKGHSHVYWYRQLPEEGLKFMVYLQKENIIDESGMPKERFSAEFPKEGPSILRIQQVVRGDSAAYFCASSPGNRRGNSPLHFGNGTRLTVT.

V is TRBV10-1 and J is TRBJ2-7, with a possible D match to TRBD2 (6 bases). Per germline, CDR1 WNHNN and CDR2 SYGVQD (reference sequence). This CDR3 comprises 13 residues. V lost 4 bases and J lost 7, with 14 bases in between. CDR3 nucleotides: TGCGCCAGCAGTGCGCCGGGGGTTGGGGAGCAGTACTTC. This translates into CASSAPGVGEQYF.

About this clone itself: This sample includes further DNA sequences coding for the same CDR3. The CDR3 spells CASSVRGTGTDTQYF. The CDR3 region has the DNA TGTGCCAGCAGCGTAAGGGGAACAGGCACAGATACGCAGTATTTT. The chain joins TRBV9 to TRBJ2-3; a weak D match, TRBD1 (5 bases). CDR3 length: 15 residues. Germline V gene data show CDR1 as SGDLS and CDR2 as YYNGEE. The V and J ends lost 1 base and 1 base respectively, with 10 bases between them.

This clone was detected a few times. This chain uses TRBV18 with TRBJ2-3, with 9 bases fitting TRBD2. Germline assignment: CDR1 KGHSH and CDR2 LQKENI. The CDR3 runs to 16 residues. Unmatched junction bases numbered 5, after V lost 4 bases and J lost 0 bases. CDR3 in amino acids: CASSQIAGESTDTQYF. In nucleotides, the CDR3 is TGTGCCAGCTCACAAATAGCGGGGGAAAGCACAGATACGCAGTATTTT.

CDR3 in DNA: TGTGCCAGCAGGACGGGGACAGGGGGTACAGATACGCAGTATTTT. Amino acid sequence: CASRTGTGGTDTQYF. The chain couples TRBV2 to TRBJ2-3; the match to TRBD1 covers 11 bases. Germline V gene sequence: CDR1 SNHLY, CDR2 FYNNEI. This CDR3 spans 15 amino acids. After removal of 6 bases from V and 3 bases from J, the junction contained 5 bases not matched to a gene.